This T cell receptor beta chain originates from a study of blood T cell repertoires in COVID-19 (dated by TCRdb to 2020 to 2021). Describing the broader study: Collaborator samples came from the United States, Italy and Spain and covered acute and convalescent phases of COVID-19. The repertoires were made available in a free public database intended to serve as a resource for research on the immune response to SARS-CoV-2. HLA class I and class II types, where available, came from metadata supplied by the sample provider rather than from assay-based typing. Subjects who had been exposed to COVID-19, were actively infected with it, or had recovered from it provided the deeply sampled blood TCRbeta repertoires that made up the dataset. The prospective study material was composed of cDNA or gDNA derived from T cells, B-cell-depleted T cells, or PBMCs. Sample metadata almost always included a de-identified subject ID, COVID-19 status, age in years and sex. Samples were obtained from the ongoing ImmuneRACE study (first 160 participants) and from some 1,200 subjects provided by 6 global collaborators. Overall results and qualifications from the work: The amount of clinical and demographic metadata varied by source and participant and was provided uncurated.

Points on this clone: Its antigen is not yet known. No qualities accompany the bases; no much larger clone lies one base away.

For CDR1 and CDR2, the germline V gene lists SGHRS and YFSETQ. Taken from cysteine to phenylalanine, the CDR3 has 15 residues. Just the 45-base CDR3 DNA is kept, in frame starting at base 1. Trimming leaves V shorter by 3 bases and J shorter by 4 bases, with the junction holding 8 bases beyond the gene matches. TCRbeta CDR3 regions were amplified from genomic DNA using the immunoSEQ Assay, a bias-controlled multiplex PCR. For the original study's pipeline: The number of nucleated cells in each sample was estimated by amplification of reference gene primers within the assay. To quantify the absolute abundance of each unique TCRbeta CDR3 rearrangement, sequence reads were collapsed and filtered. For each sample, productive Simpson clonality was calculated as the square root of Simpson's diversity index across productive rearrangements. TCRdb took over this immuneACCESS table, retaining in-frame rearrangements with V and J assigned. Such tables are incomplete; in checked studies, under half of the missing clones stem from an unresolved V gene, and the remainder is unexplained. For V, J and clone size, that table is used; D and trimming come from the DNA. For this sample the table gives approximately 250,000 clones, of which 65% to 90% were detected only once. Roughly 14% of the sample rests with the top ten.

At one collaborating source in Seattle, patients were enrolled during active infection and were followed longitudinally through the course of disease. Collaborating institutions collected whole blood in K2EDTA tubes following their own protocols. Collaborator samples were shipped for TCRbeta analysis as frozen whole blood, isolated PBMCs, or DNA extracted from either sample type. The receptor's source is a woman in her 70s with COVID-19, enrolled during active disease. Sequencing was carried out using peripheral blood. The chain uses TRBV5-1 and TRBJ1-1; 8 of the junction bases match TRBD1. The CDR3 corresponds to CASSSTGDGFTEAFF. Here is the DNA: TGCGCCAGCAGCTCGACAGGGGATGGGTTCACTGAAGCTTTCTTT.